The 13 T cell receptor beta chains given below trace back to one sample, sequenced in a study of OX40 agonist ivuxolimab in advanced cancers. Method: immunoSEQ multiplex PCR; TCRdb's copy keeps in-frame clones and lacks some. Of some 95,000 clones in the sample, around 82% were seen once. The sample was CD4+ or CD8+ T cells sorted from blood, taken in a trial of the OX40 agonist ivuxolimab. These receptor sequences come from an adult with an advanced solid tumor such as melanoma, head and neck, liver or kidney cancer.

This chain joins TRBV7-8 and TRBJ2-5; D ambiguous. The CDR3 is 14 residues long. The germline CDR1 and CDR2 sequences are SGHVS and FQNEAQ. Trimming removed 0 bases from V and 5 bases from J, with 10 bases in between. CDR3 sequence reads: CASSLALVGETQYF. In DNA, the CDR3 is TGTGCCAGCAGCTTAGCCTTAGTTGGGGAGACCCAGTACTTC.

This rearrangement joins TRBV7-2 to TRBJ2-2; 8 bases align to TRBD2. Looked up from germline, CDR1 is SGHTA and CDR2 is FQGNSA. The CDR3 sequence is 15 residues long. Losses at the gene ends were 5 bases for V and 4 bases for J; bases not matched to a gene: 6. This CDR3 is CASSPRAGGTGELFF. CDR3 DNA sequence: TGTGCCAGCAGCCCCCGGGCGGGAGGCACCGGGGAGCTGTTTTTT.

The rearrangement joins TRBV11-1 to TRBJ1-1; possibly TRBD1 for D (6 bases). CDR1 SGHAT and CDR2 FQDESV come from the germline V gene (reference sequence). V dropped 5 bases and J dropped 9 bases, with 16 bases sitting between them. The CDR3 runs to 13 residues. The CDR3 coding sequence is TGTGCCAGCAGCCCGCTCACAGGGAACAAAGCTTTCTTT. It encodes CASSPLTGNKAFF.

V is TRBV10-3 and J is TRBJ2-1; tentatively, D is TRBD2 (6 bases). The CDR3 consists of 15 residues. V dropped 3 bases and J dropped 2 bases, with 11 bases sitting between them. Germline loops: CDR1 ENHRY, CDR2 SYGVKD. The DNA for the CDR3 is TGTGCCATCAGTGAAGGAGGGTTCCCCTACAATGAGCAGTTCTTC. It encodes CAISEGGFPYNEQFF.

The chain couples TRBV2 to TRBJ2-2, with D possibly being TRBD1 (5 bases). The CDR3 contains 16 residues. V was shortened by 2 bases and J by 7 bases, with 17 bases between the two germline ends. Germline assignment: CDR1 SNHLY and CDR2 FYNNEI. This chain's CDR3 is CASSELDTLPSGELFF. DNA for the CDR3: TGTGCCAGCAGTGAATTGGACACACTGCCGAGCGGGGAGCTGTTTTTT.

The chain uses TRBV6-5 and TRBJ2-2; possibly TRBD2 for D (6 bases). Germline CDR1 and CDR2: MNHEY and SVGAGI. V shed 6 bases and J shed 6 bases, with 11 bases lying between them. The CDR3 runs to 13 residues. CDR3 region: CASSHRLAGELFF. The CDR3 region has the DNA TGTGCCAGCAGCCATAGACTAGCCGGGGAGCTGTTTTTT.

The gene calls are TRBV7-3 and TRBJ2-3; TRBD2 is a possible D gene (8 bases). Between the trimmed V and J ends, which lost 5 bases and 1 base, there was a span of 13 bases. Germline values: CDR1 SGHTA, CDR2 FQGTGA. CDR3 length equals 15 residues. The CDR3 loop is CASSLSGTGTDTQYF. DNA of the CDR3: TGTGCCAGCAGCCTTAGCGGGACAGGCACAGATACGCAGTATTTT.

The rearrangement uses TRBV9 and TRBJ2-5; TRBD2 might be the D (6 bases). Trimming took 2 bases from V and 3 from J, leaving 14 bases between them. The CDR3 sequence is 15 residues long. CDR1 SGDLS and CDR2 YYNGEE come from the germline V gene. The CDR3 sequence: CASSVRTGGEETQYF. The CDR3, as DNA: TGTGCCAGCAGCGTCAGGACCGGAGGGGAAGAGACCCAGTACTTC. Full variable domain (outside the CDR3, taken from reference TRBV9 and TRBJ2-5): DSGVTQTPKHLITATGQRVTLRCSPRSGDLSVYWYQQSLDQGLQFLIQYYNGEERAKGNILERFSAQQFPDLHSELNLSSLELGDSALYFCASSVRTGGEETQYFGPGTRLLVL.

The V gene is TRBV6-9, the J gene TRBJ1-2; tentative D call: TRBD1 (5 bases). V lost 5 bases and J lost 4, with 8 bases in between. The CDR3 runs to 12 residues. Germline CDR1 reads MNHGY; CDR2 reads SVAAGI. The CDR3 region is CASSPGGYGYTF. The CDR3 nucleotides read TGTGCCAGCAGTCCTGGGGGCTATGGCTACACCTTC.

CDR3 loop: CASSFTAYESNYGYTF. Written as DNA, the CDR3 is TGTGCCAGCAGCTTTACCGCTTATGAATCTAACTATGGCTACACCTTC. The V and J genes are TRBV7-9 and TRBJ1-2; D not resolved. From germline, CDR1 is SEHNR and CDR2 FQNEAQ (reference sequence). Trimming cost V 3 bases and J 0 bases, with 14 bases left between them. The CDR3 contains 16 residues. The full variable domain, with the rest looked up from reference TRBV7-9 and TRBJ1-2, is DTGVSQNPRHKITKRGQNVTFRCDPISEHNRLYWYRQTLGQGPEFLTYFQNEAQLEKSRLLSDRFSAERPKGSFSTLEIQRTEQGDSAMYLCASSFTAYESNYGYTFGSGTRLTVV.

The chain is built from TRBV7-2 and TRBJ2-4, with D perhaps TRBD2 (6 bases). The CDR3 is made up of 18 amino acids. V lost 5 bases and J 0 bases, leaving 20 bases between the germline ends. CDR1 and CDR2 (germline): SGHTA, FQGNSA. In DNA, the CDR3 is TGTGCCAGCAGCCCCTCCCCCCCGGGGCGGGGAGCCAAAAACATTCAGTACTTC. Protein product: CASSPSPPGRGAKNIQYF.

V gene TRBV4-1 combines with J gene TRBJ1-1; the D gene is possibly TRBD1 (6 bases). With 0 bases removed from V and 7 bases from J, the gap between germline ends came to 12 bases. The CDR3 covers 14 residues. The V gene's germline CDR1 is MGHRA and CDR2 YSYEKL. CDR3 sequence reads: CASSQEIRTDEAFF. In DNA, the CDR3 is TGCGCCAGCAGCCAAGAAATCAGGACAGATGAAGCTTTCTTT.

The V and J genes are TRBV27 and TRBJ2-3, with 11 bases fitting TRBD2. This CDR3 is 17 amino acids long. CDR1 and CDR2 from the germline V gene are MNHEY and SMNVEV (reference sequence). The V segment lost 5 bases and the J segment 4 bases; nucleotides outside the gene matches: 11. The CDR3 protein is CASSPMTSGAEADTQYF. The CDR3 coding sequence is TGTGCCAGCAGTCCGATGACTAGCGGGGCCGAGGCAGATACGCAGTATTTT.